Listed here are 27 T cell receptor beta chains from one sample, sequenced in a study of Tregs in tolerant kidney transplant recipients. The assay was immunoSEQ multiplex PCR, and TCRdb's table has in-frame clones only and misses some. Its clone listing holds about 48,000 clones. The sequences come from CD4+ T cells from blood, collected before the transplant. The receptors shown here come from a human donor who received a combined kidney and bone marrow transplant.

To note about this clone: The sequenced fragment ends 3 residues before the CDR3 boundary, so the rest is inferred from the germline J gene. V gene TRBV7-2 combines with J gene TRBJ2-2; D ambiguous. Germline V gives CDR1 SGHTA, CDR2 FQGNSA. This CDR3 has 12 residues. This CDR3 is CASSLLVGELFF. The DNA read from the CDR3 is TGTGCCAGCAGCTTATTGGTCGGTGAG.

For this clone: The missing CDR3 end, 3 residues past where the read stops, is filled in from the germline J gene. The rearrangement uses TRBV6-1 and TRBJ2-2, with 7 bases matching TRBD1. The V segment lost 4 bases and the J segment 1 base; nucleotides outside the gene matches: 6. The CDR3 spans 16 residues. Germline V gene sequence: CDR1 MNHNS, CDR2 SASEGT. The CDR3 bases that were read are TGTGCCAGCAGTGCCCACCGGGACAGGAACACCGGGGAG. This codes for CASSAHRDRNTGE. The complete CDR3 sequence is CASSAHRDRNTGELFF.

Turning to this clone: The read falls 3 residues short of the CDR3 end, and the missing part is taken from the germline J gene. This chain uses TRBV20-1 with TRBJ2-5; TRBD2 is a possible D gene (5 bases). CDR3 length equals 16 residues. Germline V CDR1 and CDR2: DFQATT, SNEGSKA (reference sequence). V shed 0 bases and J shed 4 bases, with 18 bases lying between them. The CDR3 sequence is CSAREDFREARETQYF. The part of the CDR3 DNA that was read is TGCAGTGCTAGAGAGGACTTTAGGGAAGCTCGAGAGACC.

A remark on this clone: The CDR3 goes on 3 residues after the read ends, and that part is filled in from the germline J gene. The chain is built from TRBV19 and TRBJ2-7, with D possibly being TRBD2 (6 bases). Trimming pared 10 bases from V and 2 bases from J, leaving 18 bases between. The CDR3 extends over 14 amino acids. CDR1 and CDR2 from the germline V gene are LNHDA and SQIVND (reference sequence). CDR3 in amino acids: CATSDSGSAYEQYF. The covered CDR3 bases are TGTGCCACTAGCGACAGTGGCAGTGCCTACGAG. Combining the CDR3 with reference TRBV19 and TRBJ2-7 gives the whole variable domain DGGITQSPKYLFRKEGQNVTLSCEQNLNHDAMYWYRQDPGQGLRLIYYSQIVNDFQKGDIAEGYSVSREKKESFPLTVTSAQKNPTAFYLCATSDSGSAYEQYFGPGTRLTVT.

In regard to this clone: Read coverage stops 3 residues before the CDR3 terminus; the germline J gene supplies the remainder. The chain joins TRBV6-2 or TRBV6-3 to TRBJ2-1, with D possibly matching TRBD2 (5 bases). This CDR3 has 17 residues. V was clipped by 2 bases and J by 7 bases, with 21 bases between them. Germline V CDR1 and CDR2: MNHEY, SVGEGT. CDR3 region: CASSYLPQSRTLNEQFF. The CDR3 bases that were read are TGTGCCAGCAGTTACCTACCCCAAAGTAGGACTCTGAATGAG.

With respect to this clone: The read falls 3 residues short of the CDR3 end, and the missing part is taken from the germline J gene. The J gene is TRBJ2-1, the V gene TRBV5-1; the D is unclear. The V and J ends lost 0 bases and 3 bases respectively, with 7 bases between them. Germline V gene data show CDR1 as SGHRS and CDR2 as YFSETQ. This CDR3 comprises 14 residues. The CDR3 region is CASSLGSHYNEQFF. CDR3 bases read: TGCGCCAGCAGCTTGGGTAGCCACTACAATGAG.

To note about this clone: The CDR3 end is not reached by the read, which stops 3 residues before it; the germline J gene fills it in. This rearrangement joins TRBV20-1 to TRBJ2-3, with 13 bases matching TRBD2. This CDR3 contains 15 residues. Trimming at V came to 6 bases and at J to 2 bases, leaving 5 bases not matched to a gene. In germline, CDR1 is DFQATT, CDR2 SNEGSKA (reference sequence). CDR3 DNA, as far as it was read: TGCAGTGCATGGACTAGCGGGAGTTACACAGATACG. Its translation is CSAWTSGSYTDT. The CDR3 reads in full as CSAWTSGSYTDTQYF.

In regard to this clone: The CDR3 end falls 3 residues outside the read, so it is completed with the germline J gene. This chain links TRBV19 with TRBJ2-3, with 8 bases that match TRBD2. J lost 2 bases, V lost 6 bases, and 10 bases had no gene match. Germline CDR1 is LNHDA and CDR2 is SQIVND (reference sequence). This CDR3 contains 16 residues. The CDR3 DNA, read in part, is TGTGCCAGTAGACCCGTTGGACTAGCTTACACAGATACG. It translates to CASRPVGLAYTDT. The CDR3 in full is CASRPVGLAYTDTQYF.

On this clone: The read ends 3 residues early relative to the CDR3; the germline J gene fills the gap. The V and J genes are TRBV18 and TRBJ2-2; 10 bases agree with TRBD2. V lost 1 base, J lost 7 bases, and 9 bases stayed unmatched. The CDR3 runs 17 residues. CDR1 is KGHSH and CDR2 is LQKENI in the germline V gene. CDR3 loop: CASSPLAGGYTIGELFF. The DNA read from the CDR3 is TGTGCCAGCTCACCACTAGCGGGAGGATATACAATCGGGGAG.

Incomplete CDR3 DNA: TGCAGTGGTTCCCGGTCCTACGAG. Its translation is CSGSRSYE. The entire CDR3 protein is CSGSRSYEQYF. The chain is built from TRBV20-1 and TRBJ2-7; D not resolved. The read halts 3 residues ahead of the CDR3 end, with the missing end drawn from the germline J gene. With 7 bases removed from V and 1 base from J, the gap between germline ends came to 8 bases. The CDR3 length is 11 residues. Germline V gives CDR1 DFQATT, CDR2 SNEGSKA (reference sequence).

Comment on this clone: The sequenced fragment ends 3 residues before the CDR3 boundary, so the rest is inferred from the germline J gene. V usage is TRBV6-2 or TRBV6-3 and J usage is TRBJ2-3, with 9 bases that match TRBD1. The CDR3 spans 15 residues. CDR1 is MNHEY, CDR2 SVGEGT, per germline. V dropped 6 bases and J dropped 5; count of bases not matched to a gene: 9. The DNA read from the CDR3 is TGTGCCAGCAGGACCGGGACAGGGAGTGAAGATACG. It specifies CASRTGTGSEDT. The CDR3 as a whole reads CASRTGTGSEDTQYF.

Notes on this clone: The CDR3 end lies 3 residues beyond the end of the read and is filled in from the germline J gene. The chain joins TRBV19 to TRBJ1-5, with unresolved D. Germline CDR1 reads LNHDA; CDR2 reads SQIVND (reference sequence). The CDR3 extends over 13 amino acids. With 6 bases removed from V and 4 bases from J, the gap between germline ends came to 10 bases. The CDR3 sequence: CASSGVGNQPQHF. The sequenced part of the CDR3 DNA is TGTGCCAGTAGCGGGGTAGGGAATCAGCCC.

Turning to this clone: The read halts 3 residues ahead of the CDR3 end, with the missing end drawn from the germline J gene. This chain joins TRBV30 and TRBJ2-7; tentatively, D is TRBD1 (7 bases). V dropped 3 bases and J dropped 3 bases, with 12 bases sitting between them. CDR3 length: 13 residues. The germline V gene encodes CDR1 GTSNPN and CDR2 SVGIG (reference sequence). Incomplete CDR3 DNA: TGTGCCTGGAGGGGGCAGGGGGGCTACGAG. Protein sequence: CAWRGQGGYE. The CDR3, in full, reads CAWRGQGGYEQYF.

CDR3 DNA, as far as it was read: TGCGCCAGCAGCTTGAGACCTAGCGGGGTCTACAATGAG. Its protein product is CASSLRPSGVYNE. The full CDR3 sequence reads CASSLRPSGVYNEQFF. The rearrangement uses TRBV5-1 and TRBJ2-1; TRBD2 aligns across 9 bases. The read falls 3 residues short of the CDR3 end, and the missing part is taken from the germline J gene. CDR1 SGHRS and CDR2 YFSETQ come from the germline V gene. The CDR3 consists of 16 residues. V was clipped by 1 base and J by 3 bases; unmatched bases: 5.

A remark on this clone: The read gets to within 3 residues of the CDR3 end, and the germline J gene fills in the rest. V is TRBV11-2 and J is TRBJ1-2; perhaps TRBD1 as D (6 bases). Germline values: CDR1 SGHAT, CDR2 FQNNGV. The CDR3 consists of 13 residues. The CDR3 loop reads CASSLDRGRGYTF. CDR3 DNA (partial): TGTGCCAGCAGCTTAGATAGGGGGAGGGGC.

On this clone: The CDR3 is cut off 3 residues early in the read; its end comes from the germline J gene. The chain uses TRBV12-3 or TRBV12-4 and TRBJ1-4; D is perhaps TRBD1 (5 bases). The CDR3 loop spans 15 amino acids. The ends were cut back, 5 bases at V and 4 bases at J, with 14 bases in the middle. The sequenced CDR3 bases are TGTGCCAGCAGTCCCCAGACAGCTCATAATGAAAAA. It yields the protein CASSPQTAHNEK. The CDR3 reads in full as CASSPQTAHNEKLFF.

Comment on this clone: The sequence runs out 3 residues before the end of the CDR3; the remainder is reconstructed from the germline J gene. This chain connects TRBV5-1 to TRBJ2-1, with 7 bases matching TRBD2. Looked up from germline, CDR1 is SGHRS and CDR2 is YFSETQ. The CDR3 is 15 residues long. The ends lost 0 bases at V and 9 bases at J; junction bases unmatched: 9. CDR3 loop: CASSLVPSGTIEQFF. The CDR3 bases that were read are TGCGCCAGCAGCTTGGTGCCTAGCGGAACTATTGAG. The complete variable domain, with remaining parts taken from reference TRBV5-1 and TRBJ2-1, reads KAGVTQTPRYLIKTRGQQVTLSCSPISGHRSVSWYQQTPGQGLQFLFEYFSETQRNKGNFPGRFSGRQFSNSRSEMNVSTLELGDSALYLCASSLVPSGTIEQFFGPGTRLTVL.

Comments on this clone: The read terminates 3 residues ahead of where the CDR3 ends, so the germline J gene completes it. The chain joins TRBV2 to TRBJ2-7, with D possibly being TRBD1 (6 bases). Between the trimmed V and J ends, which lost 3 bases and 6 bases, there was a span of 12 bases. The germline gives CDR1 SNHLY, CDR2 FYNNEI. There are 13 residues in the CDR3. The covered CDR3 bases are TGTGCCAGCAGTGATTGTCAGGGGTGCGAG. The encoded protein is CASSDCQGCE. In full, the CDR3 reads CASSDCQGCEQYF.

Concerning this clone itself: With the read ending 3 residues before the CDR3 end, the germline J gene is used to fill in that end. The V call is TRBV18, the J call TRBJ2-3; D unclear. The CDR3 has 14 amino acids. Germline loops: CDR1 KGHSH, CDR2 LQKENI. V lost 2 bases and J 1 base, leaving 7 bases between the germline ends. The CDR3 sequence is CASSPITGTDTQYF. CDR3 DNA (partial): TGTGCCAGCTCACCAATAACAGGCACAGATACG.

Note on this clone: The CDR3 end lies 3 residues beyond the end of the read and is filled in from the germline J gene. The V call is TRBV5-1, the J call TRBJ1-1; D may be TRBD1 (6 bases). Germline V gene lookup returns CDR1 SGHRS and CDR2 YFSETQ. The V end was cut by 3 bases, the J end by 2 bases, with 11 bases between. The CDR3 has 14 residues. CDR3 residues: CASSSGTSNTEAFF. CDR3 bases read: TGCGCCAGCAGCTCCGGGACAAGCAACACTGAA.

Worth noting for this clone: The CDR3 goes on 3 residues after the read ends, and that part is filled in from the germline J gene. This sequence joins TRBV11-2 and TRBJ1-1; D uncertain. The ends were cut back, 8 bases at V and 1 base at J, with 14 bases in the middle. Looked up from germline, CDR1 is SGHAT and CDR2 is FQNNGV. CDR3 size: 14 residues. CDR3 region: CASLGLRRNTEAFF. CDR3 DNA, as far as it was read: TGTGCCAGCCTTGGGCTGAGGAGGAACACTGAA.

In the case of this clone: The read halts 3 residues ahead of the CDR3 end, with the missing end drawn from the germline J gene. V usage is TRBV7-2 and J usage is TRBJ2-5, with 9 bases lining up with TRBD1. V was clipped by 1 base and J by 5 bases; unmatched bases: 2. Per germline, CDR1 SGHTA and CDR2 FQGNSA. This CDR3 has 14 amino acids. The CDR3 is CASSLDRGQETQYF. The CDR3 bases that were read are TGTGCCAGCAGCTTAGACAGGGGGCAGGAGACC.

For this clone: The missing CDR3 end, 3 residues past where the read stops, is filled in from the germline J gene. V and J are TRBV7-3 and TRBJ2-3; 7 positions agree with TRBD2. After removal of 5 bases from V and 0 bases from J, the junction contained 8 bases not matched to a gene. This CDR3 region has 16 residues. Germline V gene data show CDR1 as SGHTA and CDR2 as FQGTGA. The chain's CDR3 is CASSHPSGTSTDTQYF. CDR3 DNA (partial): TGTGCCAGCAGCCACCCTAGCGGAACTAGCACAGATACG.

Remarks on this clone: Read data end 3 residues before the CDR3 end; the end is taken from the germline J gene. The chain is built from TRBV10-1 and TRBJ2-7; 10 bases agree with TRBD1. The CDR3 has 16 residues. Trimming at V came to 0 bases and at J to 3 bases, leaving 5 bases not matched to a gene. Germline V CDR1 and CDR2: WNHNN, SYGVQD (reference sequence). Partial CDR3 DNA: TGCGCCAGCAGTGAGTCGAGAGGGACAGGGGTCTACGAG. Encoded protein: CASSESRGTGVYE. In full, the CDR3 reads CASSESRGTGVYEQYF.

Note on this clone: The DNA ends 3 residues before the CDR3 does, and the rest of the CDR3 is filled in from the germline J gene. This chain joins TRBV18 and TRBJ1-1; 9 positions agree with TRBD1. This CDR3 contains 14 residues. In germline, CDR1 is KGHSH, CDR2 LQKENI. With 4 bases clipped from V and 5 bases from J, the junction kept 5 bases outside the gene matches. The sequenced CDR3 bases are TGTGCCAGCTCACTTGATGGACAGGGGACTGAA. Translating it yields CASSLDGQGTE. The complete CDR3 sequence is CASSLDGQGTEAFF.

Concerning this clone itself: The read ends 3 residues before the CDR3 terminus; that terminus is restored from the germline J gene. V and J are TRBV5-1 and TRBJ1-1; D might be TRBD1 (6 bases). V was cut by 4 bases and J by 2 bases, with 15 bases left in between. The germline CDR1 and CDR2 sequences are SGHRS and YFSETQ. The length of the CDR3 is 15 residues. CDR3 sequence reads: CASSVQGLGNTEAFF. The sequenced CDR3 bases are TGCGCCAGCAGCGTACAGGGTCTCGGCAACACTGAA.

In regard to this clone: The read halts 3 residues ahead of the CDR3 end, with the missing end drawn from the germline J gene. The chain links TRBV19 to TRBJ2-1, with 11 bases that match TRBD2. Trimming at V came to 8 bases and at J to 4 bases, leaving 16 bases not matched to a gene. The CDR3 runs 18 residues. CDR1 is LNHDA, CDR2 SQIVND, per germline (reference sequence). The part of the CDR3 DNA that was read is TGTGCCAGTGTGGCACAACCCGGGACTAGCGGAAGATACAATGAG. Encoded protein: CASVAQPGTSGRYNE. The complete CDR3 sequence is CASVAQPGTSGRYNEQFF.